One and the same sample provided the 32 T cell receptor beta chains below, sequenced in a study of T cells after yellow fever vaccination. TCRdb analysed the 5' RACE reads with MiXCR anew, one entry per CDR3 protein. The sample records about 500,000 distinct CDR3 sequences, around 16% being singletons. Source: PBMCs, taken 5 days after the first yellow fever vaccination. The origin of the receptors is a man aged 18 to 30 who received the YFV17D yellow fever vaccine.

J is TRBJ2-1 and V is TRBV12-3 or TRBV12-4, with D hard to call. The V and J ends lost 5 bases and 9 bases respectively, with 14 bases between them. This CDR3 contains 13 residues. CDR3 protein: CASSLPMGGEQFF. DNA of the CDR3: TGTGCCAGCAGTCTCCCCATGGGTGGTGAGCAGTTCTTC.

V gene TRBV6-5 combines with J gene TRBJ2-2; TRBD2 matches 10 bases. The CDR3 is made up of 18 amino acids. The V gene end was trimmed by 2 bases and the J gene end by 7 bases; junction bases not matched to a gene: 13. Germline V CDR1 and CDR2: MNHEY, SVGAGI. The CDR3 region is CASSYRPGAGGLIGELFF. Written as DNA, the CDR3 is TGTGCCAGCAGTTACCGGCCGGGAGCGGGGGGGCTTATCGGGGAGCTGTTTTTT.

This clonotype has more than one count but fewer than ten. J is TRBJ2-3 and V is TRBV29-1; either TRBD1 or TRBD2 may fit D (5 bases each). CDR1 and CDR2 from the germline V gene are SQVTM and ANQGSEA. V was cut by 3 bases and J by 9 bases, with 13 bases left in between. This CDR3 comprises 12 residues. In nucleotides, the CDR3 is TGCAGCGTTGATGCGCAGGGACGGACGCAGTATTTT. Translating it yields CSVDAQGRTQYF.

This clonotype was detected only a few times. The chain has TRBV29-1 and TRBJ1-1; D remains ambiguous. From germline, CDR1 is SQVTM and CDR2 ANQGSEA. V was cut by 3 bases and J by 5 bases, with 13 bases left in between. The CDR3 loop spans 13 amino acids. The CDR3 spells CSVDGAPKTEAFF. The CDR3 DNA reads TGCAGCGTTGACGGCGCTCCGAAAACTGAAGCTTTCTTT. Supplemented by reference TRBV29-1 and TRBJ1-1, the full variable domain reads SAVISQKPSRDICQRGTSLTIQCQVDSQVTMMFWYRQQPGQSLTLIATANQGSEATYESGFVIDKFPISRPNLTFSTLTVSNMSPEDSSIYLCSVDGAPKTEAFFGQGTRLTVV.

This clonotype was observed a few times. The rearrangement joins TRBV12-3 or TRBV12-4 to TRBJ2-7; TRBD1 is a possible D gene (6 bases). The CDR3 spans 14 residues. Trimming stripped 2 bases from V and 6 bases from J, with 14 bases between. The chain's CDR3 is CASSLNRVGREQYF. As DNA, the CDR3 is TGTGCCAGCAGTTTAAACAGGGTGGGACGCGAGCAGTACTTC.

This clonotype was observed a few times. In DNA, the CDR3 is TGTGCCAGCAGCTTAGAAGGACAGAGGAACACTGAAGCTTTCTTT. Its protein is CASSLEGQRNTEAFF. V usage is TRBV11-2 and J usage is TRBJ1-1, with D possibly matching TRBD1 (6 bases). The CDR3 runs to 15 residues. The germline V gene has CDR1 SGHAT and CDR2 FQNNGV. Trimming shortened V by 0 bases and J by 1 base, and 9 bases separated the two germline ends.

This chain joins TRBV7-9 and TRBJ2-5; possible D gene TRBD2, 7 bases. V was clipped by 5 bases and J by 1 base, with 20 bases between them. This CDR3 contains 17 residues. Germline loops: CDR1 SEHNR, CDR2 FQNEAQ (reference sequence). The CDR3: CASSPLLGGPRQETQYF. The CDR3 DNA sequence: TGTGCCAGCAGCCCCCTTCTCGGGGGGCCCCGCCAAGAGACCCAGTACTTC.

The sample holds a few counts of this clonotype. The rearrangement uses TRBV12-3 or TRBV12-4 and TRBJ2-1; D uncertain. V gave up 3 bases and J gave up 6 bases, with 9 bases separating them. This CDR3 comprises 13 residues. The CDR3 reads CASSFLKVNEQFF. CDR3 DNA: TGTGCCAGCAGTTTCCTAAAAGTCAATGAGCAGTTCTTC.

This clonotype was recorded a few times. The CDR3 loop reads CASSSVLGGFEKLFF. The CDR3 DNA is TGTGCCAGCAGCTCGGTTTTAGGCGGGTTCGAAAAACTGTTTTTT. V usage is TRBV7-8 and J usage is TRBJ1-4; D ambiguous. This CDR3 region has 15 residues. Trimming shortened V by 4 bases and J by 8 bases, and 17 bases separated the two germline ends. Germline CDR1 reads SGHVS; CDR2 reads FQNEAQ.

The chain uses TRBV11-2 and TRBJ2-3; D not resolved. Trimming removed 5 bases at V and 6 bases at J, with 9 bases between. The CDR3 has 12 amino acids. In germline, CDR1 is SGHAT, CDR2 FQNNGV. The CDR3 protein is CASSIRGDTQYF. The CDR3 DNA is TGTGCCAGCAGCATCCGCGGCGATACGCAGTATTTT.

This clonotype appeared a few times. The rearrangement links TRBV4-1 to TRBJ2-1; D might be TRBD2 (5 bases). Per the germline V gene, CDR1 is MGHRA and CDR2 is YSYEKL. CDR3 length: 14 amino acids. The V gene lost 3 bases and the J gene lost 5 bases, with 11 bases spanning the gap. CDR3: CASSQPGKNNEQFF. The CDR3 DNA reads TGCGCCAGCAGCCAGCCCGGGAAAAACAATGAGCAGTTCTTC.

The rearrangement joins TRBV6-1 to TRBJ2-1; D is unresolved. Germline V gene lookup returns CDR1 MNHNS and CDR2 SASEGT. V gave up 1 base and J gave up 11 bases, with 6 bases separating them. This CDR3 has 11 residues. CDR3 in DNA: TGTGCCAGCAGTGAAGGGCCAAAGCAGTTCTTC. This sequence encodes CASSEGPKQFF.

The CDR3 region has the DNA TGTGCCAGTAGTACCGGGGACTCCCGCTCCTACAATGAGCAGTTCTTC. Protein: CASSTGDSRSYNEQFF. The rearrangement joins TRBV19 to TRBJ2-1; D perhaps matches TRBD2 (6 bases). Germline assignment: CDR1 LNHDA and CDR2 SQIVND (reference sequence). V dropped 4 bases and J dropped 0 bases, with 13 bases sitting between them. The CDR3 loop spans 16 amino acids. Combining the CDR3 with reference TRBV19 and TRBJ2-1 gives the whole variable domain DGGITQSPKYLFRKEGQNVTLSCEQNLNHDAMYWYRQDPGQGLRLIYYSQIVNDFQKGDIAEGYSVSREKKESFPLTVTSAQKNPTAFYLCASSTGDSRSYNEQFFGPGTRLTVL.

The sample holds a few counts of this clonotype. The V gene is TRBV7-8, the J gene TRBJ2-7; D is perhaps TRBD1 (6 bases). The CDR3 runs to 11 residues. Germline CDR1 is SGHVS and CDR2 is FQNEAQ. The ends were cut back, 5 bases at V and 5 bases at J, with 7 bases in the middle. The CDR3, as DNA: TGTGCCAGCAGCCACAGGGACGAGCAGTACGTC. The encoded protein is CASSHRDEQYV.

This clonotype was seen a handful of times. The chain is built from TRBV7-2 and TRBJ1-4; D is unresolved. Germline V lookup: CDR1 SGHTA, CDR2 FQGNSA. V was cut by 2 bases and J by 8 bases, with 12 bases left in between. The CDR3 runs 14 residues. The CDR3 DNA sequence: TGTGCCAGCAGCTTAATGGGATCGGGAGAAAAACTGTTTTTT. Translating gives CASSLMGSGEKLFF.

The sample holds one count of this clonotype. The chain employs TRBV9 and TRBJ2-6; D may correspond to TRBD1 or TRBD2 (5 bases each). The CDR3 loop spans 16 amino acids. CDR1 SGDLS and CDR2 YYNGEE come from the germline V gene. Between the trimmed V and J ends, which lost 3 bases and 0 bases, there was a span of 10 bases. The CDR3 nucleotides read TGTGCCAGCAGCGGGGGGTCGAGCTCTGGGGCCAACGTCCTGACTTTC. Protein: CASSGGSSSGANVLTF.

This clonotype was observed a few times. The chain couples TRBV10-3 to TRBJ2-1; 15 positions agree with TRBD2. Germline V gene sequence: CDR1 ENHRY, CDR2 SYGVKD. The CDR3 sequence is 17 residues long. The V gene end was trimmed by 0 bases and the J gene end by 8 bases; junction bases not matched to a gene: 5. In DNA, the CDR3 is TGTGCCATCAGTGAGTCGAGGACTAGCGGGGGGGCCGATGAGCAGTTCTTC. Protein: CAISESRTSGGADEQFF.

Only a few counts were recorded for this clonotype. The rearrangement uses TRBV7-2 and TRBJ1-5, with D unresolved. CDR1 and CDR2 from the germline V gene are SGHTA and FQGNSA. This CDR3 comprises 14 residues. V dropped 3 bases and J dropped 6 bases, with 12 bases sitting between them. The CDR3 coding sequence is TGTGCCAGCAGCTTTGAAGGGATAACTCAGCCCCAGCATTTT. Translated, it gives CASSFEGITQPQHF.

The chain has TRBV6-2 or TRBV6-3 and TRBJ2-7, with 8 bases matching TRBD2. Germline V gene data show CDR1 as MNHEY and CDR2 as SVGEGT. The CDR3 runs to 14 residues. The junction had 8 bases not matched to a gene; V was cut back by 5 bases and J by 5 bases. The CDR3 DNA is TGTGCCAGCAGTCCCCTAGCGGGTGTCCACGAGCAGTACTTC. Translating gives CASSPLAGVHEQYF.

This chain uses TRBV5-1 with TRBJ1-6; 7 positions agree with TRBD1. CDR3 length: 15 residues. Trimming took 0 bases from V and 5 from J; bases not matched to a gene: 2. Germline loops: CDR1 SGHRS, CDR2 YFSETQ. DNA of the CDR3: TGCGCCAGCAGCTTGGGGACAGGCGATAATTCACCCCTCCACTTT. The encoded protein is CASSLGTGDNSPLHF.

This clonotype came up a few times. The chain has TRBV6-2 or TRBV6-3 and TRBJ1-2; D is ambiguous. CDR1 is MNHEY, CDR2 SVGEGT, per germline. Trimming removed 3 bases at V and 4 bases at J, with 15 bases between. This CDR3 is 15 amino acids long. The DNA for the CDR3 is TGTGCCAGCAGTTATATTCTGGGCAGCTCCTATGGCTACACCTTC. Translating gives CASSYILGSSYGYTF.

The V call is TRBV7-9, the J call TRBJ1-6, with D possibly matching TRBD1 (5 bases). The V gene's germline CDR1 is SEHNR and CDR2 FQNEAQ (reference sequence). The CDR3 is 14 residues long. Trimming took 5 bases from V and 14 from J, leaving 19 bases between them. CDR3 residues: CASSGTATRGALHF. The DNA of the CDR3 is TGTGCCAGCAGCGGGACGGCGACCCGGGGGGCCCTCCACTTT.

In this sample, this clonotype turned up a few times. The chain employs TRBV19 and TRBJ2-1; TRBD1 matches at 7 bases. Unmatched junction bases numbered 3, after V lost 9 bases and J lost 4 bases. Germline-derived CDR1 and CDR2 are LNHDA and SQIVND (reference sequence). The CDR3 runs 12 residues. For the CDR3, the DNA is TGTGCCAGCACGGGACAGTACAATGAGCAGTTCTTC. The encoded protein is CASTGQYNEQFF. The full variable domain, rest sourced from reference TRBV19 and TRBJ2-1, is DGGITQSPKYLFRKEGQNVTLSCEQNLNHDAMYWYRQDPGQGLRLIYYSQIVNDFQKGDIAEGYSVSREKKESFPLTVTSAQKNPTAFYLCASTGQYNEQFFGPGTRLTVL.

The rearrangement links TRBV10-3 to TRBJ2-4, with a tentative D call TRBD2 (6 bases). V dropped 3 bases and J dropped 6 bases, with 9 bases sitting between them. Germline V gives CDR1 ENHRY, CDR2 SYGVKD. CDR3 size: 13 residues. Written as DNA, the CDR3 is TGTGCCATCAGTGAAGGGACTCCAAACATTCAGTACTTC. Residues: CAISEGTPNIQYF.

This rearrangement joins TRBV5-1 to TRBJ2-1; a weak D match, TRBD2 (6 bases). Trimming took 4 bases from V and 9 from J, leaving 17 bases between them. CDR3 length equals 14 residues. Looked up from germline, CDR1 is SGHRS and CDR2 is YFSETQ. The CDR3 sequence: CASSPLPGETEQFF. CDR3 nucleotide sequence: TGCGCCAGCAGCCCCCTTCCGGGGGAGACTGAGCAGTTCTTC.

Of note for this clonotype: Compared with germline, one end of the junction differs, possibly owing to a read error. V is TRBV4-3 and J is TRBJ2-3; 11 bases are a match to TRBD2. The CDR3 consists of 18 residues. The germline V gene encodes CDR1 LGHNA and CDR2 YSLEER. CDR3 bases: TGCGCCAGCAGCCAAGATCGATTAGCGGGGGGGCGCACAGATACGCAGTCTTTT. Translating it yields CASSQDRLAGGRTDTQSF.

This clonotype was seen only a few times. CDR3 protein: CASSPLAGGPAGELFF. The CDR3 DNA sequence: TGCGCCAGCAGTCCTCTAGCGGGGGGGCCGGCCGGGGAGCTGTTTTTT. The chain recombines TRBV10-2 with TRBJ2-2; 12 nucleotides line up with TRBD2. CDR1 and CDR2 from the germline V gene are WSHSY and SAAADI. Germline trimming cut 5 bases from V and 6 bases from J; bases unmatched to any gene: 7. The CDR3 length is 16 residues.

The chain joins TRBV9 to TRBJ2-1; 7 bases agree with TRBD1. The V gene end was trimmed by 1 base and the J gene end by 5 bases; junction bases not matched to a gene: 6. Germline loops: CDR1 SGDLS, CDR2 YYNGEE. There are 15 residues in the CDR3. This CDR3 is CASSVYQGENNEQFF. The CDR3 coding sequence is TGTGCCAGCAGCGTATACCAGGGGGAAAACAATGAGCAGTTCTTC.

This rearrangement joins TRBV27 to TRBJ1-1; tentative D call: TRBD1 (6 bases). V was cut by 8 bases and J by 5 bases, with 15 bases left in between. The CDR3 length is 13 residues. Germline CDR1 and CDR2: MNHEY and SMNVEV (reference sequence). The CDR3 bases are TGTGCCAGCGGGCGGGGGCGAGGTACTGAAGCTTTCTTT. Amino acids: CASGRGRGTEAFF.

The chain has TRBV5-1 and TRBJ1-2; D perhaps matches TRBD1 (6 bases). This CDR3 spans 16 amino acids. V shed 7 bases and J shed 10 bases, with 29 bases lying between them. CDR1 SGHRS and CDR2 YFSETQ come from the germline V gene. CDR3 in amino acids: CASSESPGGASWDYTF. The CDR3 nucleotides are TGCGCCAGCTCCGAGTCACCCGGGGGGGCTTCATGGGACTACACCTTC.

Notes on this clonotype: The junction differs from germline at one of its ends, possibly a read error. This chain links TRBV29-1 with TRBJ1-1; D gene uncertain. Germline loops: CDR1 SQVTM, CDR2 ANQGSEA. This CDR3 is built from 14 residues. CDR3 residues: CSSLSWATNIEAFF. The CDR3 nucleotides are TGCAGCAGCTTGAGTTGGGCCACGAACATTGAAGCTTTCTTT.

This chain joins TRBV6-2 or TRBV6-3 and TRBJ2-7; 9 nucleotides line up with TRBD1. CDR1 is MNHEY and CDR2 is SVGEGT in the germline V gene. The trim removed 6 bases at V and 0 bases at J, leaving 6 bases unmatched. The CDR3 has 15 amino acids. The CDR3 nucleotides are TGTGCCAGCAGGCTAACAGGGGGCAACTCCTACGAGCAGTACTTC. Translating it yields CASRLTGGNSYEQYF.